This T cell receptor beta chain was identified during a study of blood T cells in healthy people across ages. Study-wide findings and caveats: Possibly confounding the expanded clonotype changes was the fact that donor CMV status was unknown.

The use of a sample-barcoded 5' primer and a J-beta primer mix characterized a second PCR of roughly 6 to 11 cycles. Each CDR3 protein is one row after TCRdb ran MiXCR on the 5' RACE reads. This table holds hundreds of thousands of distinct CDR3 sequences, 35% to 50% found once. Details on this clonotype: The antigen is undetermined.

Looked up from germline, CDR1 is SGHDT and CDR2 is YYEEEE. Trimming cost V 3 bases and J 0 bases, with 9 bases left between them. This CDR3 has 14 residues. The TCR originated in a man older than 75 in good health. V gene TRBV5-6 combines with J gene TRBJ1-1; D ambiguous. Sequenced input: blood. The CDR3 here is CASSWWTVNTEAFF. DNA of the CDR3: TGTGCCAGCAGCTGGTGGACGGTGAACACTGAAGCTTTCTTT.